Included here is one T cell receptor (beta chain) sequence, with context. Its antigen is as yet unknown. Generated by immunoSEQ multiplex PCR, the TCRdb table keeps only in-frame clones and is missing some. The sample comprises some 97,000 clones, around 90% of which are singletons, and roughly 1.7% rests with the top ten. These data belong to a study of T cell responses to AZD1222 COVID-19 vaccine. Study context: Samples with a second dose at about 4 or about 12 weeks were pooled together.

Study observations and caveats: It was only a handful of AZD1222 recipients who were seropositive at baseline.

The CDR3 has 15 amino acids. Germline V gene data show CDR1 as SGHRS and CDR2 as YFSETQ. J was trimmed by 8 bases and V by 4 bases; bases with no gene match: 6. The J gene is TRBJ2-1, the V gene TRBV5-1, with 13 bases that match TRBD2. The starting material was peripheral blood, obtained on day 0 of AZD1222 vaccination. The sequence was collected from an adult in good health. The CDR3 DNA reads TGCGCCAGCAGCCCCCGACTAGCGGGAGGTCATGAGCAGTTCTTC. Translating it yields CASSPRLAGGHEQFF.